This T cell receptor (beta chain) is from a study of T cell repertoires in cytomegalovirus infection. Across the study: Public TCR beta signatures were indicative of both CMV infection and a matching HLA type.

This CDR3 has 14 amino acids. CDR1 and CDR2 (germline): SEHNR, FQNEAQ (reference sequence). Trimming pared 4 bases from V and 7 bases from J, leaving 16 bases between. TCRdb called the reads again in MiXCR, with one record for every CDR3 protein. The sample comprises about 320,000 distinct CDR3 sequences, more than 9% of which are singletons, and approximately 4.5% rests with the top ten. This receptor was obtained from a human donor in good health (CMV status not recorded). Some clones in this sample may be carry-over from other donors' samples. The rearrangement joins TRBV7-9 to TRBJ2-5; the D is unclear. The material sequenced was PBMCs. The CDR3 DNA is TGTGCCAGCAGCTCTTTCCCCCCTAGTTTGACCCAGTACTTC. Encoded protein: CASSSFPPSLTQYF.